The present TCR beta chain was sequenced within a study of blood T cells in healthy people across ages. Whole-study context: About one barcoded beta molecule per two T cells came from capture by template switching. Study-level findings and limits: The donors' CMV status was not determined, possibly confounding changes in expanded clonotypes.

Extraction of total RNA produced a minimum of 5.5 micrograms from each sample. Using a J-beta primer mix together with a sample-barcoded 5' primer, a second PCR was run for roughly 7 to 11 cycles. TCRdb reprocessed the 5' RACE reads with MiXCR, giving one entry per CDR3 protein. This repertoire shows fewer than 900,000 distinct CDR3 sequences, 40% to 45% found once; its top ten account for more than 20%. The V end lost 0 bases, the J end lost 2 bases, and 13 bases lay between the germline ends. The CDR3 sequence is 16 residues long. Germline CDR1 reads MNHEY; CDR2 reads SVGAGI. This clonotype was detected only a few times. Antigen specificity is unknown.

V gene TRBV6-5 combines with J gene TRBJ1-2, with TRBD1 as a possible D gene (5 bases). The sequencing sample was made of blood. This sequence was found in a woman in her fifties or sixties in good health. Here the CDR3 DNA reads TGTGCCAGCAGTTACTCGAGTTGGGGGAAGAACTATGGCTACACCTTC. It codes for CASSYSSWGKNYGYTF.